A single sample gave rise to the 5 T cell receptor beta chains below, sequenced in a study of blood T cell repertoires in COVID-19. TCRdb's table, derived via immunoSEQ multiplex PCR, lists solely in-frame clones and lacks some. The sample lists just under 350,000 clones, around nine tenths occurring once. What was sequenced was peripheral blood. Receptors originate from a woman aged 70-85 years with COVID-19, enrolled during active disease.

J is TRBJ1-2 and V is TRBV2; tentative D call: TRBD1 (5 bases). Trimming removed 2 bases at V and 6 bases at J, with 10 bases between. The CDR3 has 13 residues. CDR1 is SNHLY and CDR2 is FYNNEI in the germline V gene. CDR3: CASSEQGSNGYTF. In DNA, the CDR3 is TGTGCCAGCAGTGAACAGGGTAGCAATGGCTACACCTTC.

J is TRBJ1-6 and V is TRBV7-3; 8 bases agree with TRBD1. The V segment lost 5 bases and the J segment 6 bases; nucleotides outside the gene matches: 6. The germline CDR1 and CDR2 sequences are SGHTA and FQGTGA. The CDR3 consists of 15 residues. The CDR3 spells CASSVQTGANSPLHF. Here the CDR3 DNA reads TGTGCCAGCAGCGTCCAGACAGGGGCTAATTCACCCCTCCACTTT.

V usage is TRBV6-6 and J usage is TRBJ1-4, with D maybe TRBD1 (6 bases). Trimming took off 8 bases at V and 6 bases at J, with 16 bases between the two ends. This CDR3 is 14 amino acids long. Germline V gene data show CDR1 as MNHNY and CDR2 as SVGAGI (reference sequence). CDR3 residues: CASGPRGGDEKLFF. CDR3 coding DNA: TGTGCCAGCGGGCCCAGGGGAGGGGATGAAAAACTGTTTTTT.

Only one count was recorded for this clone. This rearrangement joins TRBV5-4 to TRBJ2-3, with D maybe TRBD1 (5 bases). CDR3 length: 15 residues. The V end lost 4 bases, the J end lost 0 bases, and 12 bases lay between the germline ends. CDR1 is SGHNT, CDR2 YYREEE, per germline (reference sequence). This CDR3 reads CASSPGPGSTDTQYF. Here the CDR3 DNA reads TGTGCCAGCAGCCCGGGCCCAGGGAGCACAGATACGCAGTATTTT. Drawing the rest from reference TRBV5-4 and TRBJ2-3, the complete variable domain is ETGVTQSPTHLIKTRGQQVTLRCSSQSGHNTVSWYQQALGQGPQFIFQYYREEENGRGNFPPRFSGLQFPNYSSELNVNALELDDSALYLCASSPGPGSTDTQYFGPGTRLTVL.

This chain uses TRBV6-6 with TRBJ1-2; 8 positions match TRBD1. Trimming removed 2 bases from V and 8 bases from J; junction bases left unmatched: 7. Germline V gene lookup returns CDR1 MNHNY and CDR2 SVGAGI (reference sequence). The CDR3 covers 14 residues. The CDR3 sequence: CASSYGQGWGGYTF. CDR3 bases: TGTGCCAGCAGTTACGGACAGGGATGGGGCGGCTACACCTTC.